This T cell receptor (beta chain) was captured in a study of blood T cell repertoires in COVID-19. Study information: T cells, B-cell-depleted T cells, or PBMCs supplied cDNA or gDNA.

Here immunoSEQ multiplex PCR was the method, and the copy in TCRdb shows in-frame clones only, minus some. This sample has hundreds of thousands of clones; less than 90% occur once, and the top ten carry 6.5% to 9.5%. This CDR3 has 15 residues. V lost 4 bases and J lost 1; bases outside the gene matches: 4. Germline lookup yields CDR1 SNHLY and CDR2 FYNNEI. Source material: PBMCs or T cells enriched from blood (not recorded which). This clonotype was obtained from a woman aged 55-75 years who had recovered from COVID-19. The chain carries TRBV2 and TRBJ2-3; 8 bases line up with TRBD1. CDR3 sequence: CASSVQGGGTDTQYF. The DNA of the CDR3 is TGTGCCAGCAGTGTACAGGGGGGTGGCACAGATACGCAGTATTTT.